This T cell receptor (beta chain) was retrieved from a study of beta chain features in type 1 diabetes. The authors reverse transcribed all of the isolated RNA, so sequencing captured expressed TCRB transcripts. Roughly 3.5 million reads per sample on average were obtained from naive, central memory and regulatory T cell samples. Produced via immunoSEQ multiplex PCR; TCRdb's table is partial and in-frame only. This sample has hundreds of thousands of clones, with approximately 15% found just once. As to this clone: Its matching antigen is unknown.

Blood was collected once per donor into heparin, averaging roughly 0.12 L. Study-level results: There was a moderate but significant shortening of TCRB CDR3s in all four CD4+ subsets of Type 1 diabetes patients. Lower insertion and higher deletion counts appeared at VDJ junctions in type 1 diabetes patients. For cells with high TCR expression, cDNA sequencing could yield over-representation.

The CDR3 has 13 residues. V lost 3 bases, J lost 6 bases, and 13 bases lay in between. CDR1 is SGHRS, CDR2 YFSETQ, per germline. The chain links TRBV5-1 to TRBJ2-7; D is perhaps TRBD2 (6 bases). The clonotype originates from a man younger than 45 with type 1 diabetes. The specimen was naive CD4+ T cells from blood. CDR3 loop: CASSSYRDSEQYF. CDR3 in DNA: TGCGCCAGCAGCTCATACCGGGACTCCGAGCAGTACTTC.